Following are 16 T cell receptor beta chains from one sample sequenced in a study of cytomegalovirus exposure and HLA in healthy donors. Profiled with immunoSEQ multiplex PCR; TCRdb holds only in-frame clones, not every one. Here the sample spans about 38,000 clones, 90% to 95% being singletons. The source material was PBMCs. These receptor sequences come from a man between 18 and 35 years old in good health and CMV-seronegative.

In DNA, the CDR3 is TGTGCCAGTAGTTCTTCCCACGGGGGTGTATATCAGCCCCAGCATTTT. Protein product: CASSSSHGGVYQPQHF. The chain employs TRBV19 and TRBJ1-5; D perhaps matches TRBD1 (5 bases). From germline, CDR1 is LNHDA and CDR2 SQIVND (reference sequence). Trimming stripped 5 bases from V and 5 bases from J, with 19 bases between. The CDR3 totals 16 residues.

This clone came up a few times. The chain joins TRBV9 to TRBJ1-2; 9 positions agree with TRBD1. This CDR3 is built from 17 residues. V was clipped by 2 bases and J by 2 bases; unmatched bases: 10. CDR1 is SGDLS, CDR2 YYNGEE, per germline. The CDR3: CASSVTGGAKSNYGYTF. The DNA of the CDR3 is TGTGCCAGCAGCGTCACAGGGGGCGCCAAGTCGAACTATGGCTACACCTTC. The whole variable domain, remainder taken from reference TRBV9 and TRBJ1-2, is DSGVTQTPKHLITATGQRVTLRCSPRSGDLSVYWYQQSLDQGLQFLIQYYNGEERAKGNILERFSAQQFPDLHSELNLSSLELGDSALYFCASSVTGGAKSNYGYTFGSGTRLTVV.

The genes are TRBV7-8 and TRBJ2-2, with 10 bases matching TRBD1. Trimming took 5 bases from V and 9 from J; bases not matched to a gene: 9. The CDR3 spans 15 residues. Germline loops: CDR1 SGHVS, CDR2 FQNEAQ. The CDR3 bases are TGTGCCAGCAGCCCGGAGACAGGGGGCTCCTGGGAGCTGTTTTTT. Its translation: CASSPETGGSWELFF.

V and J are TRBV6-5 and TRBJ1-5, with no clear D. V was cut by 5 bases and J by 1 base, with 12 bases left in between. The germline CDR1 and CDR2 sequences are MNHEY and SVGAGI. CDR3 length: 15 amino acids. The DNA of the CDR3 is TGTGCCAGCAGTCGGACGGAGGGAAGCAATCAGCCCCAGCATTTT. Its protein is CASSRTEGSNQPQHF.

The rearrangement uses TRBV2 and TRBJ2-2; D might be TRBD1 (5 bases). V was shortened by 8 bases and J by 3 bases, with 16 bases between the two germline ends. Germline CDR1 reads SNHLY; CDR2 reads FYNNEI. The length of the CDR3 is 15 residues. In DNA form, the CDR3 reads TGTGCCAGCGGGGCGGTTCCATGGGACACCGGGGAGCTGTTTTTT. The encoded protein is CASGAVPWDTGELFF.

This clone was recorded only once. The chain employs TRBV18 and TRBJ2-4, with D possibly matching TRBD1 (6 bases). CDR3 length: 16 amino acids. Germline V gene sequence: CDR1 KGHSH, CDR2 LQKENI. The V gene lost 2 bases and the J gene lost 7 bases, with 18 bases spanning the gap. CDR3 residues: CASSPDLGTGMNIQYF. CDR3 DNA sequence: TGTGCCAGCTCACCAGATTTGGGAACAGGGATGAACATTCAGTACTTC.

J is TRBJ1-5 and V is TRBV28; 9 nucleotides agree with TRBD1. Germline V gene sequence: CDR1 MDHEN, CDR2 SYDVKM. The CDR3 runs 16 residues. Trimming took 2 bases from V and 5 from J; bases not matched to a gene: 7. The CDR3 region has the DNA TGTGCCAGCAGTTTAGGACAGGGGATCAGCTATCAGCCCCAGCATTTT. Amino acid sequence: CASSLGQGISYQPQHF.

This clone was found a few times. This sequence joins TRBV4-2 and TRBJ1-4; 9 nucleotides line up with TRBD1. The CDR3 extends over 16 amino acids. The ends lost 2 bases at V and 8 bases at J; junction bases unmatched: 9. Germline CDR1 and CDR2: LGHNA and YNFKEQ. The CDR3 spells CASSQPTTGGDEKLFF. The CDR3 coding sequence is TGTGCCAGCAGCCAACCCACGACAGGGGGAGACGAAAAACTGTTTTTT.

The chain employs TRBV5-1 and TRBJ2-3, with 10 bases fitting TRBD2. This CDR3 has 16 residues. CDR1 is SGHRS, CDR2 YFSETQ, per germline. V gave up 3 bases and J gave up 3 bases; unmatched junction bases: 7. In nucleotides, the CDR3 is TGCGCCAGCAGCTGGGGAAGCGGGGGGGCTACAGATACGCAGTATTTT. Translating it yields CASSWGSGGATDTQYF.

The J gene is TRBJ1-5, the V gene TRBV7-2; 9 nucleotides match TRBD1. The germline gives CDR1 SGHTA, CDR2 FQGNSA. The CDR3 is made up of 15 amino acids. The J segment lost 8 bases and the V segment lost 1 base, leaving 6 bases of the junction unmatched. CDR3 protein: CASSLGTGVMEPQHF. The CDR3, as DNA: TGTGCCAGCAGCTTAGGGACAGGGGTTATGGAGCCCCAGCATTTT.

The chain employs TRBV5-1 and TRBJ1-2, with D tentatively TRBD1 (6 bases). Between the trimmed V and J ends, which lost 0 bases and 8 bases, there was a span of 14 bases. This CDR3 contains 14 residues. Per the germline V gene, CDR1 is SGHRS and CDR2 is YFSETQ. The CDR3 here is CASSLELAGEGYTF. CDR3 nucleotides: TGCGCCAGCAGCTTGGAATTGGCAGGGGAGGGCTACACCTTC.

The chain links TRBV5-1 to TRBJ2-2; 8 nucleotides line up with TRBD1. The germline V gene encodes CDR1 SGHRS and CDR2 YFSETQ. The V and J ends lost 4 bases and 6 bases, in that order; junction bases with no gene match: 8. There are 15 residues in the CDR3. CDR3 residues: CASSLAQGASGELFF. DNA of the CDR3: TGCGCCAGCAGCCTTGCTCAGGGGGCATCCGGGGAGCTGTTTTTT.

This clone was observed a few times. The chain is built from TRBV9 and TRBJ2-7; possible D gene TRBD1, 6 bases. The CDR3 is made up of 15 amino acids. Germline CDR1 and CDR2: SGDLS and YYNGEE. V lost 0 bases and J lost 1, with 11 bases in between. For the CDR3, the DNA is TGTGCCAGCAGCGTAGAGAAAGGGGGTTCCTACGAGCAGTACTTC. This encodes CASSVEKGGSYEQYF.

Only one count was recorded for this clone. The rearrangement joins TRBV5-1 to TRBJ2-2; 8 nucleotides match TRBD2. The CDR3 is made up of 15 amino acids. V lost 2 bases to trimming and J lost 4 bases; unmatched junction nucleotides: 4. The V gene's germline CDR1 is SGHRS and CDR2 YFSETQ. The CDR3 DNA sequence: TGCGCCAGCAGCTTCCGGGGGGGCCGCACCGGGGAGCTGTTTTTT. Translating it yields CASSFRGGRTGELFF.

The chain links TRBV27 to TRBJ2-7, with a possible D match to TRBD2 (5 bases). Germline CDR1 and CDR2: MNHEY and SMNVEV (reference sequence). V was pared by 8 bases and J by 2 bases, with 22 bases between. This CDR3 has 16 amino acids. In nucleotides, the CDR3 is TGTGCCAGCTACCCCCGGGGAACTATCAGCGCCTACGAGCAGTACTTC. Its translation: CASYPRGTISAYEQYF.

The table lists this clone with a count of one. The chain is built from TRBV10-3 and TRBJ2-7, with 7 nucleotides matching TRBD2. The CDR3 length is 15 residues. The ends lost 2 bases at V and 0 bases at J; junction bases unmatched: 4. Germline V gives CDR1 ENHRY, CDR2 SYGVKD. DNA of the CDR3: TGTGCCATCAGTGAGGCAAGCGGGGACTCCTACGAGCAGTACTTC. It encodes CAISEASGDSYEQYF.